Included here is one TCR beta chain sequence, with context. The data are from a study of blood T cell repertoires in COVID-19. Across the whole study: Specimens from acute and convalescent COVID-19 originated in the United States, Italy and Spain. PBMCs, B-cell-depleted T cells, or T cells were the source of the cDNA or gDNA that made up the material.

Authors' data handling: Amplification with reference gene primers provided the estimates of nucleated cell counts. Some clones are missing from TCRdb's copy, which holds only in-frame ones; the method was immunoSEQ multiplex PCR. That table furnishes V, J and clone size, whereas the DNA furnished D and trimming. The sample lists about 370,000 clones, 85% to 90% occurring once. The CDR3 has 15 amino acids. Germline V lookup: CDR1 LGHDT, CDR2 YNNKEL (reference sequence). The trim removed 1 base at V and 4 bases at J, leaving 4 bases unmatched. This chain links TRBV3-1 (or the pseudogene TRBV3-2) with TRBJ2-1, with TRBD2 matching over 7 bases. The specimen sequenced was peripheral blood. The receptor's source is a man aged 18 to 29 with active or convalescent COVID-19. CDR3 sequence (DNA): TGTGCCAGCAGCCAAGGAAGCGGGGATTACAATGAGCAGTTCTTC. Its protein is CASSQGSGDYNEQFF.